This record concerns one T cell receptor (beta chain) sequence. J lost 5 bases, V lost 4 bases, and 13 bases had no gene match. This CDR3 is built from 16 residues. CDR1 and CDR2 from the germline V gene are SGHRS and YFSETQ. TCRdb independently ran MiXCR on the RT-PCR reads; one entry per CDR3 protein. The table shows under 170,000 distinct CDR3 sequences, with roughly two fifths occurring only once. This entry belongs to a study of patients and donors after allogeneic stem cell transplantation. The clonotype comes from a human donor who was either an allogeneic HSCT recipient or a stem cell or donor lymphocyte infusion donor (not recorded which). It is not recorded whose cells these are; they may come from a transplant donor. The material sequenced was blood, either unsorted or a sorted T cell fraction (not recorded which). The chain has TRBV5-1 and TRBJ2-5, with 8 bases that match TRBD1. The CDR3 DNA is TGCGCCAGCAGCCCCGCAATAGGGACAGGCGGGGAGACCCAGTACTTC. Translation: CASSPAIGTGGETQYF.